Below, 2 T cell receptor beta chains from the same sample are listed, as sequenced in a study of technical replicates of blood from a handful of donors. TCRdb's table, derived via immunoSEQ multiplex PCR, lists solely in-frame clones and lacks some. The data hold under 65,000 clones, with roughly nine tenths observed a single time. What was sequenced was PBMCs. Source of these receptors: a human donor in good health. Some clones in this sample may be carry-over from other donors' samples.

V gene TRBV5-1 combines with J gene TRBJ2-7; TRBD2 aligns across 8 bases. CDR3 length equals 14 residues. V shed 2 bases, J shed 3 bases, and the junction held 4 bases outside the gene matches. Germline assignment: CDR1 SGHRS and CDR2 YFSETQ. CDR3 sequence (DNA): TGCGCCAGCAGCTTTGGACTAGCCTACTACGAGCAGTACTTC. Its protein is CASSFGLAYYEQYF.

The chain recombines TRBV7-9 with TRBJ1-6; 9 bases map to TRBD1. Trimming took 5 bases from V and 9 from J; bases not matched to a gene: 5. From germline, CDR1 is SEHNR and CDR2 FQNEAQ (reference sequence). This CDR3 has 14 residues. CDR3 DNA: TGTGCCAGCAGCCCCGGACAGGGGAGTTCACCCCTCCACTTT. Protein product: CASSPGQGSSPLHF.